This entry describes one T cell receptor (beta chain). Its antigen is unidentified. This sample stems from a study of OX40 agonist ivuxolimab in advanced cancers. General study results and limits: Clonal expansion by week 6 occurred in CD4+ and CD8+ blood T cells (at 0.1 to 3.0 mg/kg).

Germline V gene sequence: CDR1 SGHTA, CDR2 FQGTGA. This CDR3 has 13 residues. V was trimmed by 0 bases and J by 10 bases, leaving 10 bases between them. Sequenced by immunoSEQ multiplex PCR; TCRdb stores in-frame clones only, minus some. The repertoire holds 60,000 to 80,000 clones, with approximately 80% as singletons. The chain combines TRBV7-3 with TRBJ2-1; weak D call: TRBD1 (5 bases). This receptor was obtained from an adult with an advanced solid tumor such as melanoma, head and neck, liver or kidney cancer. Sequenced here: CD4+ or CD8+ T cells sorted from blood, sampled in a trial of the OX40 agonist ivuxolimab. CDR3 protein: CASSLTLNREQFF. CDR3 DNA: TGTGCCAGCAGCTTAACGTTGAACAGGGAGCAGTTCTTC.